This T cell receptor beta chain was observed in a study of tumor-infiltrating lymphocytes in localized non-small cell lung cancer. Notes on the study in general: TCR sequencing covered a subset of patients with enough tissue. Tumor T-cell fraction was not associated with recurrence-free survival. Technical variation could not be separated from intratumor heterogeneity here. Compared with uninvolved lung, tumors showed higher T cell infiltration by TCRbeta sequencing.

A word on this clone: Its antigen is as yet unknown.

The CDR3 covers 17 residues. From germline, CDR1 is SGHAT and CDR2 FQNNGV. The junction had 7 bases not matched to a gene; V was cut back by 5 bases and J by 4 bases. The protocol was immunoSEQ multiplex PCR, while the TCRdb copy is restricted to in-frame clones and leaves out a portion. In the table there are about 12,000 clones, 80% of which are singletons. Sequencing used lung tumor tissue. V gene TRBV11-2 combines with J gene TRBJ2-5; 16 bases agree with TRBD2. The receptor was isolated from a human donor with non-small cell lung cancer. The CDR3 spells CASSAGLAGGPRETQYF. CDR3 DNA: TGTGCCAGCAGCGCGGGACTAGCGGGGGGGCCCCGAGAGACCCAGTACTTC.